This paragraph reports one T cell receptor beta chain. Its cognate antigen is unknown. Stable Graves' hyperthyroidism meant no ophthalmopathy progression within 18 months. The data were obtained in a study of T cells in Graves' hyperthyroidism and ophthalmopathy. Amplification targeted TCR beta CDR3 regions from RNA transcripts. Carried out on the TCR CDR3, a first-round RT-PCR used the HTBI primer set. TCRdb recomputed calls from the multiplex PCR reads with MiXCR, one row per CDR3 protein. The sample yields 350,000 to 450,000 distinct CDR3 sequences, approximately 15% seen once. Whole-study results and caveats: Using 13 V-J features, a model discriminated ophthalmopathy from stable hyperthyroidism. Blood samples included most of the expanded thyroid clonotypes exceeding 0.001.

The receptor was derived from a woman in her sixties or seventies with Graves' hyperthyroidism. Sequencing was done on a sample of blood.

CDR3 nucleotide sequence: TGTGCCAGCAGCTTAGTAGAAGTCTATGGCTACACCTTC. It is translated as CASSLVEVYGYTF. J is TRBJ1-2 and V is TRBV7-9; no reliable D call. The CDR3 spans 13 residues. The V end lost 1 base, the J end lost 4 bases, and 7 bases lay between the germline ends. The V gene's germline CDR1 is SEHNR and CDR2 FQNEAQ (reference sequence).